This T cell receptor (beta chain) was sequenced during a study of cytotoxic CD8 clonotypes in ibrutinib-treated CLL. The CDR3 is 17 residues long. The germline V and J ends were trimmed by 5 bases and 3 bases, with 22 bases remaining between them. Germline assignment: CDR1 SGHVS and CDR2 FQNEAQ. The protocol was immunoSEQ multiplex PCR, while the TCRdb copy is restricted to in-frame clones and leaves out a portion. The data hold tens of thousands of clones, with around 79% observed a single time. The input for sequencing was PBMCs, taken after 12 months of ibrutinib treatment. The origin of this receptor is a human donor with chronic lymphocytic leukemia. The chain joins TRBV7-8 to TRBJ2-5, with D perhaps TRBD1 or TRBD2 (5 bases each). CDR3 region: CASSRGRFVGQKETQYF. CDR3 DNA: TGTGCCAGCAGCCGGGGCCGGTTTGTTGGGCAGAAAGAGACCCAGTACTTC.